This is a list of T cell receptor beta chains from one sample in a study of T cells in Graves' hyperthyroidism and ophthalmopathy. TCRdb ran MiXCR on the multiplex PCR reads and lists one entry per CDR3 protein. The profile shows about 600,000 distinct CDR3 sequences, about 16% of them singletons. Sequencing input: blood. These receptors all stem from a woman between 40 and 55 years old with Graves' ophthalmopathy. Each CDR3 is given with its conserved first and last residue. Fields, in order: clone size, J gene, D gene, V gene, CDR3 protein, CDR3 DNA. A D gene is named only where the DNA matches it firmly. Not every row has a clone size; where given, it reads once, few, many or a size class.

abundance: few
j_gene: TRBJ1-1
d_gene: NA
v_gene: TRBV4-1
CDR3aa: CASSQLGLQNTEAFF
CDR3nt: TGCGCCAGCAGCCAACTGGGACTCCAGAACACTGAAGCTTTCTTT

abundance: many
j_gene: TRBJ1-5
d_gene: TRBD1
v_gene: TRBV28
CDR3aa: CASSSNRGLSNQPQHF
CDR3nt: TGTGCCAGCAGTTCCAACAGGGGCCTTAGCAATCAGCCCCAGCATTTT

abundance: NA
j_gene: TRBJ2-2
d_gene: TRBD1
v_gene: TRBV3-1
CDR3aa: CASSPSSGTGYTGELFF
CDR3nt: TGTGCCAGCAGCCCCTCCTCCGGGACAGGGTATACCGGGGAGCTGTTTTTT

abundance: NA
j_gene: TRBJ2-3
d_gene: TRBD2
v_gene: TRBV4-1
CDR3aa: CASSQESSGVLDTQYF
CDR3nt: TGCGCCAGCAGCCAAGAGTCTAGCGGGGTGTTGGATACGCAGTATTTT

abundance: many
j_gene: TRBJ1-1
d_gene: NA
v_gene: TRBV6-1
CDR3aa: CASNNWGRITTEAFF
CDR3nt: TGTGCCAGCAATAACTGGGGCAGAATTACCACTGAAGCTTTCTTT

abundance: NA
j_gene: TRBJ2-3
d_gene: TRBD2
v_gene: TRBV11-2
CDR3aa: CASSLGAGGLRTDTQYF
CDR3nt: TGTGCCAGCAGCTTGGGAGCGGGGGGTTTGCGCACAGATACGCAGTATTTT

abundance: NA
j_gene: TRBJ2-3
d_gene: TRBD1
v_gene: TRBV7-3
CDR3aa: CASSRQGAASTDTQYF
CDR3nt: TGTGCCAGCAGTCGCCAGGGGGCCGCCTCCACAGATACGCAGTATTTT

abundance: many
j_gene: TRBJ1-2
d_gene: NA
v_gene: TRBV7-8
CDR3aa: CASSLQAMVTSGYGYTF
CDR3nt: TGTGCCAGCAGCTTACAGGCAATGGTGACTAGTGGCTATGGCTACACCTTC

abundance: many
j_gene: TRBJ1-2
d_gene: NA
v_gene: TRBV28
CDR3aa: CASSSGGINYGYTF
CDR3nt: TGTGCCAGCAGTTCGGGGGGAATAAACTATGGCTACACCTTC

abundance: many
j_gene: TRBJ2-5
d_gene: NA
v_gene: TRBV3-1
CDR3aa: CASSQAQETQYF
CDR3nt: TGTGCCAGCAGCCAAGCTCAAGAGACCCAGTACTTC

abundance: NA
j_gene: TRBJ2-4
d_gene: TRBD2
v_gene: TRBV6-1
CDR3aa: CATHSGGAAKNIQYF
CDR3nt: TGTGCCACCCATAGCGGGGGGGCAGCCAAAAACATTCAGTACTTC

abundance: many
j_gene: TRBJ1-1
d_gene: NA
v_gene: TRBV6-1
CDR3aa: CASSLTTVGVVEAFF
CDR3nt: TGTGCCAGCAGTTTAACGACAGTTGGTGTCGTAGAAGCTTTCTTT

abundance: few
j_gene: TRBJ2-4
d_gene: NA
v_gene: TRBV28
CDR3aa: CASSLIGTGKTIQYF
CDR3nt: TGTGCCAGCAGTTTAATTGGGACCGGGAAAACCATTCAGTACTTC

abundance: NA
j_gene: TRBJ1-4
d_gene: NA
v_gene: TRBV6-1
CDR3aa: CASSGGGRNEKLFF
CDR3nt: TGTGCCAGCAGTGGTGGCGGCAGAAATGAAAAACTGTTTTTT

abundance: NA
j_gene: TRBJ2-7
d_gene: NA
v_gene: TRBV27
CDR3aa: CASSLSSRGRSYEQYF
CDR3nt: TGTGCCAGCAGTTTATCGAGCCGGGGACGTTCCTACGAGCAGTACTTC

abundance: many
j_gene: TRBJ1-1
d_gene: TRBD1
v_gene: TRBV30
CDR3aa: CAWSPNDRGLGTEAFF
CDR3nt: TGTGCCTGGAGTCCGAACGACAGGGGGCTAGGCACTGAAGCTTTCTTT

abundance: few
j_gene: TRBJ1-1
d_gene: TRBD1
v_gene: TRBV4-1
CDR3aa: CASSRDRGVAEAFF
CDR3nt: TGCGCCAGCAGCCGAGACAGGGGGGTCGCTGAAGCTTTCTTT

abundance: few
j_gene: TRBJ1-1
d_gene: NA
v_gene: TRBV20-1
CDR3aa: CSARAGGAVRAFF
CDR3nt: TGCAGTGCTAGGGCGGGGGGCGCGGTGCGCGCTTTCTTT

abundance: few
j_gene: TRBJ2-5
d_gene: TRBD1
v_gene: TRBV27
CDR3aa: CASRRTGVETQYF
CDR3nt: TGTGCCAGCAGGCGGACAGGGGTTGAGACCCAGTACTTC

abundance: many
j_gene: TRBJ2-7
d_gene: TRBD2
v_gene: TRBV7-8
CDR3aa: CASSQAGVGSYEQYF
CDR3nt: TGTGCCAGCAGCCAAGCGGGAGTGGGCTCCTACGAGCAGTACTTC

abundance: once
j_gene: TRBJ2-7
d_gene: NA
v_gene: TRBV20-1
CDR3aa: CSAQTSYEQYF
CDR3nt: TGCAGTGCCCAGACGTCATACGAGCAGTACTTC

abundance: few
j_gene: TRBJ2-1
d_gene: NA
v_gene: TRBV12-3/TRBV12-4
CDR3aa: CASSLPFGSYNEQFF
CDR3nt: TGTGCCAGCAGTTTACCGTTTGGCTCCTACAATGAGCAGTTCTTC

abundance: NA
j_gene: TRBJ2-5
d_gene: TRBD2
v_gene: TRBV30
CDR3aa: CAWTAGGPQETQYF
CDR3nt: TGTGCCTGGACAGCGGGGGGGCCTCAAGAGACCCAGTACTTC

abundance: many
j_gene: TRBJ2-2
d_gene: NA
v_gene: TRBV3-1
CDR3aa: CASSLGTYSGELFF
CDR3nt: TGTGCCAGCAGCCTCGGGACTTACTCAGGGGAGCTGTTTTTT

abundance: NA
j_gene: TRBJ2-1
d_gene: TRBD2
v_gene: TRBV20-1
CDR3aa: CSASPSGPYNEQFF
CDR3nt: TGCAGTGCTAGCCCTAGCGGGCCTTACAATGAGCAGTTCTTC

abundance: NA
j_gene: TRBJ2-3
d_gene: TRBD2
v_gene: TRBV7-6
CDR3aa: CASSPPTSASTDTQYF
CDR3nt: TGTGCCAGCAGCCCACCTACTAGCGCTAGCACAGATACGCAGTATTTT

abundance: NA
j_gene: TRBJ2-1
d_gene: TRBD2
v_gene: TRBV29-1
CDR3aa: CSVPQIASGRNNEQFF
CDR3nt: TGCAGCGTCCCTCAAATCGCTAGCGGGAGGAACAATGAGCAGTTCTTC

abundance: many
j_gene: TRBJ1-6
d_gene: TRBD1
v_gene: TRBV12-3/TRBV12-4
CDR3aa: CASSLRTGQSPLHF
CDR3nt: TGTGCCAGCAGTTTACGGACAGGGCAATCACCCCTCCACTTT

abundance: many
j_gene: TRBJ2-5
d_gene: NA
v_gene: TRBV11-2
CDR3aa: CASSLTGVPTSHF
CDR3nt: TGTGCCAGCAGCTTAACGGGTGTACCCACCAGTCACTTC

abundance: NA
j_gene: TRBJ1-5
d_gene: NA
v_gene: TRBV29-1
CDR3aa: CSASEDMATVGNQPQHF
CDR3nt: TGCAGCGCCTCTGAGGATATGGCGACAGTTGGCAATCAGCCCCAGCATTTT

abundance: many
j_gene: TRBJ2-1
d_gene: NA
v_gene: TRBV2
CDR3aa: CASRGVGGFYNEQFF
CDR3nt: TGTGCCAGCAGGGGGGTTGGGGGATTCTACAATGAGCAGTTCTTC

abundance: NA
j_gene: TRBJ2-2
d_gene: TRBD1
v_gene: TRBV28
CDR3aa: CASSLGTGGATGELFF
CDR3nt: TGTGCCAGCAGTTTAGGGACAGGGGGCGCCACCGGGGAGCTGTTTTTT

abundance: many
j_gene: TRBJ2-3
d_gene: TRBD2
v_gene: TRBV30
CDR3aa: CAWSDGLAAWADTQYF
CDR3nt: TGTGCCTGGAGTGATGGACTAGCGGCGTGGGCAGATACGCAGTATTTT

abundance: NA
j_gene: TRBJ1-5
d_gene: NA
v_gene: TRBV3-1
CDR3aa: CASSLQALGQPQHF
CDR3nt: TGTGCCAGCAGCTTACAGGCCCTGGGACAGCCCCAGCATTTT

abundance: many
j_gene: TRBJ2-6
d_gene: NA
v_gene: TRBV2
CDR3aa: CASSEQGHSGANVLTF
CDR3nt: TGTGCCAGCAGTGAACAGGGACACTCTGGGGCCAACGTCCTGACTTTC

abundance: NA
j_gene: TRBJ2-7
d_gene: TRBD1
v_gene: TRBV20-1
CDR3aa: CSARTGTGGTAYEQYF
CDR3nt: TGCAGTGCTAGAACAGGGACAGGGGGCACGGCGTACGAGCAGTACTTC

abundance: many
j_gene: TRBJ2-1
d_gene: TRBD2
v_gene: TRBV28
CDR3aa: CASSLTSVSSYNEQFF
CDR3nt: TGTGCCAGCAGTTTGACTAGCGTAAGCTCCTACAATGAGCAGTTCTTC

abundance: NA
j_gene: TRBJ2-7
d_gene: NA
v_gene: TRBV4-1
CDR3aa: CASSQAGSHYEQYF
CDR3nt: TGCGCCAGCAGCCAAGCCGGTTCCCACTACGAGCAGTACTTC

abundance: many
j_gene: TRBJ2-7
d_gene: TRBD1
v_gene: TRBV11-1
CDR3aa: CASSGGTGGAYEQYF
CDR3nt: TGTGCCAGCAGCGGCGGGACAGGGGGCGCCTACGAGCAGTACTTC

abundance: many
j_gene: TRBJ2-7
d_gene: NA
v_gene: TRBV20-1
CDR3aa: CSARDTGGANYEQYF
CDR3nt: TGCAGTGCTAGAGATACAGGGGGGGCCAATTACGAGCAGTACTTC

abundance: many
j_gene: TRBJ1-1
d_gene: NA
v_gene: TRBV6-2/TRBV6-3
CDR3aa: CASRNGRQNTEAFF
CDR3nt: TGTGCCAGCAGGAATGGACGGCAGAACACTGAAGCTTTCTTT

abundance: NA
j_gene: TRBJ1-2
d_gene: TRBD1
v_gene: TRBV20-1
CDR3aa: CSAREKQGVSGYTF
CDR3nt: TGCAGTGCTAGAGAAAAACAGGGGGTCAGTGGCTACACCTTC

abundance: NA
j_gene: TRBJ2-7
d_gene: TRBD2
v_gene: TRBV7-6
CDR3aa: CASAVYPAGGLYEQYF
CDR3nt: TGTGCCAGCGCTGTTTATCCAGCGGGAGGGTTATACGAGCAGTACTTC

abundance: NA
j_gene: TRBJ2-1
d_gene: NA
v_gene: TRBV29-1
CDR3aa: CSVEVLSYEQFF
CDR3nt: TGCAGCGTTGAAGTTTTGAGCTATGAGCAGTTCTTC

abundance: NA
j_gene: TRBJ1-2
d_gene: TRBD1
v_gene: TRBV19
CDR3aa: CASSTTGQPYGYTF
CDR3nt: TGTGCCAGTAGCACGACGGGACAGCCCTATGGCTACACCTTC

abundance: many
j_gene: TRBJ2-1
d_gene: TRBD2
v_gene: TRBV20-1
CDR3aa: CSARGSGGSYYNEQFF
CDR3nt: TGCAGTGCTAGAGGCTCGGGGGGATCATACTACAATGAGCAGTTCTTC

abundance: NA
j_gene: TRBJ2-1
d_gene: TRBD2
v_gene: TRBV6-2/TRBV6-3
CDR3aa: CASSYPASGLIVQFF
CDR3nt: TGTGCCAGCAGTTATCCGGCTAGCGGGTTGATCGTGCAGTTCTTC

abundance: few
j_gene: TRBJ2-1
d_gene: NA
v_gene: TRBV10-2
CDR3aa: CASTSSGNEQFF
CDR3nt: TGCGCCAGCACAAGTAGCGGCAATGAGCAGTTCTTC

abundance: many
j_gene: TRBJ2-1
d_gene: NA
v_gene: TRBV28
CDR3aa: CASSFLWTGDEQFF
CDR3nt: TGTGCCAGCAGTTTCCTTTGGACTGGGGATGAGCAGTTCTTC

abundance: few
j_gene: TRBJ1-1
d_gene: TRBD1
v_gene: TRBV19
CDR3aa: CASSNRTGPYTEAFF
CDR3nt: TGTGCCAGTAGTAACAGGACAGGACCTTACACTGAAGCTTTCTTT

abundance: few
j_gene: TRBJ1-3
d_gene: NA
v_gene: TRBV7-2
CDR3aa: CASSLDRVRSGNTIYF
CDR3nt: TGTGCCAGCAGCTTAGACAGGGTCCGCTCTGGAAACACCATATATTTT

abundance: few
j_gene: TRBJ1-1
d_gene: NA
v_gene: TRBV29-1
CDR3aa: CSVLIRINTEAFF
CDR3nt: TGCAGCGTCCTCATTCGGATAAACACTGAAGCTTTCTTT

abundance: NA
j_gene: TRBJ2-3
d_gene: NA
v_gene: TRBV7-9
CDR3aa: CASSFSWRSADTQYF
CDR3nt: TGTGCCAGCAGCTTCTCCTGGAGGAGCGCAGATACGCAGTATTTT

abundance: many
j_gene: TRBJ2-1
d_gene: TRBD2
v_gene: TRBV6-1
CDR3aa: CASSPKGMAGGYNEQFF
CDR3nt: TGTGCCAGCAGTCCCAAAGGAATGGCGGGGGGGTACAATGAGCAGTTCTTC

abundance: NA
j_gene: TRBJ1-1
d_gene: NA
v_gene: TRBV6-1
CDR3aa: CASGETRTAGTEAFF
CDR3nt: TGTGCCAGCGGCGAGACTAGGACGGCCGGCACTGAAGCTTTCTTT

abundance: many
j_gene: TRBJ1-5
d_gene: NA
v_gene: TRBV30
CDR3aa: CAWSGRLQPQHF
CDR3nt: TGTGCCTGGAGCGGACGGCTTCAGCCCCAGCATTTT

abundance: many
j_gene: TRBJ2-5
d_gene: TRBD1
v_gene: TRBV3-1
CDR3aa: CASSPHDREETQYF
CDR3nt: TGTGCCAGCAGCCCCCATGACAGGGAAGAGACCCAGTACTTC